This TCR beta chain was identified during a study of shared clonotypes between healthy human individuals. Sequencing used immunoSEQ multiplex PCR; TCRdb keeps in-frame clones, though not all of them. The top ten clones hold roughly 40% of a sample with more than 90,000 clones, around 67% of them seen once. There are 13 residues in the CDR3. V was clipped by 8 bases and J by 5 bases, with 18 bases between them. Germline CDR1 and CDR2: SQVTM and ANQGSEA. This rearrangement joins TRBV29-1 to TRBJ2-5, with D uncertain. Material for sequencing was memory CD8+ T cells sorted from blood. Subset given: CD45RO+ cells pooled with CCR7-negative TemRA cells. The source is a man aged 25 to 45 in good health. CDR3 protein: CSPGGTAAETQYF. Here the CDR3 DNA reads TGCAGCCCTGGTGGTACGGCGGCGGAGACCCAGTACTTC.